This T cell receptor beta chain was obtained from a study of CD8+ T cells in alopecia areata. In alopecia areata patients, both lesional scalp punch biopsies and peripheral blood were collected. Following RNA extraction, reverse transcription yielded cDNA that acted as the sequencing template. Using immunoSEQ multiplex PCR, the repertoire was profiled, and TCRdb retains in-frame clones only, with some absent. Of under 250,000 clones in the sample, 50% to 60% are singletons; the top ten hold 0.45%. Germline values: CDR1 MDHEN, CDR2 SYDVKM. Trimming left V 9 bases short and J 14 bases short, with 21 bases between. The CDR3 runs to 12 residues.

Sequencing used CD4+ T cells sorted from blood, obtained at week 0. The receptor comes from a human donor with alopecia areata. The chain joins TRBV28 to TRBJ2-3; tentative D call: TRBD2 (5 bases). CDR3 residues: CASSWEQRSRYF. CDR3 DNA: TGTGCCAGTTCTTGGGAGCAGCGGTCACGGTATTTT. Full variable domain (outside the CDR3, taken from reference TRBV28 and TRBJ2-3): DVKVTQSSRYLVKRTGEKVFLECVQDMDHENMFWYRQDPGLGLRLIYFSYDVKMKEKGDIPEGYSVSREKKERFSLILESASTNQTSMYLCASSWEQRSRYFGPGTRLTVL.